The sequence of this T cell receptor beta chain was determined in a study of blood T cell repertoires in COVID-19. In the study overall: Both acute and convalescent COVID-19 samples were obtained from the United States, Italy and Spain. From T cells, B-cell-depleted T cells, or PBMCs came the material, which was cDNA or gDNA.

The CDR3 loop spans 16 amino acids. Germline values: CDR1 SGHKS, CDR2 YYEKEE (reference sequence). V lost 3 bases, J lost 6 bases, and 22 bases lay in between. Methods used by the authors: Reference gene primer amplification yielded estimated nucleated cell counts. Repertoires were generated with immunoSEQ multiplex PCR, while TCRdb's copy carries only in-frame clones and drops some. D and trimming come from the DNA, and the V and J calls and clone size come from that table. The sample holds about 110,000 clones, approximately 83% seen once. The gene calls are TRBV5-5 and TRBJ2-7, with D possibly matching TRBD2 (6 bases). The clonotype originates from a woman in her 70s with acute or convalescent COVID-19. The sample consisted of peripheral blood. The CDR3 coding sequence is TGTGCCAGCAGCTCGGGCCTTAGCGGTTCCTTGGTCGAGCAGTACTTC. Residues: CASSSGLSGSLVEQYF.